One sample yielded the 21 T cell receptor beta chains listed below, sequenced in a study of beta chain features in type 1 diabetes. Expressed TCRB transcripts were sequenced after all isolated RNA was converted to cDNA. The assay was immunoSEQ multiplex PCR, and TCRdb's table has in-frame clones only and misses some. The data contain just over 450,000 clones, around 28% of them singletons. Sequenced material: naive CD4+ T cells from blood. The origin of the receptors is a young man in good health.

This clone has only a few counts. The V and J genes are TRBV7-9 and TRBJ2-1; D not certain. CDR3 length: 9 amino acids. V was shortened by 6 bases and J by 10 bases, with 4 bases between the two germline ends. The germline V gene has CDR1 SEHNR and CDR2 FQNEAQ (reference sequence). The CDR3 spells CASSSEQFF. The CDR3 region has the DNA TGTGCCAGCAGTTCCGAGCAGTTCTTC.

Worth noting for this clone: The same CDR3 also results from other DNA sequences found in this sample. This chain joins TRBV30 and TRBJ2-6, with D unresolved. CDR3 length: 13 residues. V was shortened by 0 bases and J by 5 bases, with 5 bases between the two germline ends. Per germline, CDR1 GTSNPN and CDR2 SVGIG (reference sequence). CDR3 sequence reads: CAWSVTRANVLTF. The CDR3 coding sequence is TGTGCCTGGAGTGTAACAAGGGCCAACGTCCTGACTTTC.

In this sample, this clone turned up once. The rearrangement links TRBV7-8 to TRBJ2-1, with a tentative D call TRBD2 (5 bases). Germline CDR1 and CDR2: SGHVS and FQNEAQ. Trimming left V 0 bases short and J 6 bases short, with 9 bases between. The CDR3 extends over 14 amino acids. The CDR3 nucleotides are TGTGCCAGCAGCTTAGCACGGACTTTCAATGAGCAGTTCTTC. Protein: CASSLARTFNEQFF.

In its sample, this clone was seen a few times. The rearrangement links TRBV7-9 to TRBJ2-7, with 9 bases lining up with TRBD1. The CDR3 sequence is 14 residues long. V lost 6 bases, J lost 6 bases, and 9 bases stayed unmatched. Germline V gene data show CDR1 as SEHNR and CDR2 as FQNEAQ (reference sequence). The CDR3 DNA follows: TGTGCCAGCAGGTGGGACAGGGAGACTACCGAGCAGTACTTC. It is translated as CASRWDRETTEQYF.

The table lists this clone with a few counts. In DNA, the CDR3 is TGTGCCAGCAGCTCCTCCCAGTGGATCCGGGTGGTTTCTGGTGGCTACACCTTC. Translation: CASSSSQWIRVVSGGYTF. V is TRBV9 and J is TRBJ1-2; D is unclear. CDR1 and CDR2 (germline): SGDLS, YYNGEE. The CDR3 runs to 18 residues. V shed 4 bases and J shed 7 bases, with 29 bases lying between them.

In this sample, this clone turned up a few times. The chain joins TRBV29-1 to TRBJ2-3, with 8 bases identical to TRBD2. Germline-derived CDR1 and CDR2 are SQVTM and ANQGSEA. The CDR3 is 13 amino acids. V shed 6 bases and J 4 bases; nucleotides not matched to a gene: 6. The CDR3 is CSVERERADTQYF. CDR3 coding DNA: TGCAGCGTAGAGCGGGAGAGGGCAGATACGCAGTATTTT.

This clone was seen a single time. The V call is TRBV5-6, the J call TRBJ1-1; D gene unclear. The CDR3 loop spans 12 amino acids. CDR1 is SGHDT and CDR2 is YYEEEE in the germline V gene. V lost 5 bases and J 5 bases, leaving 10 bases between the germline ends. The CDR3: CASSLIPTEAFF. The CDR3 DNA is TGTGCCAGCAGTCTCATACCGACTGAAGCTTTCTTT. The variable domain in full, completed from reference TRBV5-6 and TRBJ1-1, reads DAGVTQSPTHLIKTRGQQVTLRCSPKSGHDTVSWYQQALGQGPQFIFQYYEEEERQRGNFPDRFSGHQFPNYSSELNVNALLLGDSALYLCASSLIPTEAFFGQGTRLTVV.

Points on this clone: The same CDR3 also results from other DNA sequences found in this sample. In nucleotides, the CDR3 is TGTGCCAGCAGTCGCCGGGGGCGCACAGATACGCAGTATTTT. This sequence encodes CASSRRGRTDTQYF. The V call is TRBV14, the J call TRBJ2-3, with D perhaps TRBD1 or TRBD2 (6 bases each). Trimming took 6 bases from V and 1 from J, leaving 11 bases between them. The CDR3 totals 14 residues. Per germline, CDR1 SGHDN and CDR2 FVKESK. Full variable domain (missing parts from reference TRBV14 and TRBJ2-3): EAGVTQFPSHSVIEKGQTVTLRCDPISGHDNLYWYRRVMGKEIKFLLHFVKESKQDESGMPNNRFLAERTGGTYSTLKVQPAELEDSGVYFCASSRRGRTDTQYFGPGTRLTVL.

This clone has more than one count but fewer than ten. The rearrangement links TRBV15 to TRBJ2-1, with 8 bases that match TRBD2. Looked up from germline, CDR1 is LNHNV and CDR2 is YYDKDF (reference sequence). V was clipped by 0 bases and J by 7 bases; unmatched bases: 11. This CDR3 comprises 17 residues. The CDR3 DNA reads TGTGCCACCAGCAGAGATCCGGGCAGCGGGAGTCTAAATGAGCAGTTCTTC. Amino acids: CATSRDPGSGSLNEQFF. The full variable domain, in which reference TRBV15 and TRBJ2-1 provide the parts outside the CDR3, is DAMVIQNPRYQVTQFGKPVTLSCSQTLNHNVMYWYQQKSSQAPKLLFHYYDKDFNNEADTPDNFQSRRPNTSFCFLDIRSPGLGDTAMYLCATSRDPGSGSLNEQFFGPGTRLTVL.

This clone turned up a few times. The chain is built from TRBV30 and TRBJ2-7, with D possibly being TRBD2 (5 bases). V lost 2 bases and J lost 0, with 11 bases in between. Germline V gives CDR1 GTSNPN, CDR2 SVGIG (reference sequence). The CDR3 extends over 14 amino acids. CDR3 loop: CAWSLWENSYEQYF. The CDR3 nucleotides read TGTGCCTGGAGTCTGTGGGAGAACTCCTACGAGCAGTACTTC. The full variable domain, its missing parts supplied by reference TRBV30 and TRBJ2-7, is SQTIHQWPATLVQPVGSPLSLECTVEGTSNPNLYWYRQAAGRGLQLLFYSVGIGQISSEVPQNLSASRPQDRQFILSSKKLLLSDSGFYLCAWSLWENSYEQYFGPGTRLTVT.

This clone was seen a handful of times. The rearrangement joins TRBV30 to TRBJ2-1; D gene unclear. V was pared by 5 bases and J by 0 bases, with 11 bases between. CDR1 and CDR2 (germline): GTSNPN, SVGIG (reference sequence). The CDR3 runs 14 residues. The CDR3 nucleotides read TGTGCCTGGGGCTCCCTTACCTCCTACAATGAGCAGTTCTTC. Its protein product is CAWGSLTSYNEQFF. The full variable domain, in which reference TRBV30 and TRBJ2-1 provide the parts outside the CDR3, is SQTIHQWPATLVQPVGSPLSLECTVEGTSNPNLYWYRQAAGRGLQLLFYSVGIGQISSEVPQNLSASRPQDRQFILSSKKLLLSDSGFYLCAWGSLTSYNEQFFGPGTRLTVL.

The chain combines TRBV6-1 with TRBJ1-2; weak D call: TRBD1 (6 bases). This CDR3 comprises 15 residues. Trimming removed 6 bases from V and 3 bases from J, with 17 bases in between. The germline V gene encodes CDR1 MNHNS and CDR2 SASEGT. The CDR3 bases are TGTGCCAGCAGCCCCCTAGAGACAGGAGACTATGGCTACACCTTC. It encodes CASSPLETGDYGYTF.

The rearrangement joins TRBV30 to TRBJ2-7; D may be TRBD2 (5 bases). Germline assignment: CDR1 GTSNPN and CDR2 SVGIG (reference sequence). Trimming shortened V by 3 bases and J by 7 bases, and 16 bases separated the two germline ends. CDR3 size: 13 residues. The CDR3: CAWRFGGSGEQYF. DNA for the CDR3: TGTGCCTGGAGATTTGGTGGGAGTGGGGAGCAGTACTTC.

The V and J genes are TRBV2 and TRBJ2-7; perhaps TRBD1 as D (6 bases). CDR1 SNHLY and CDR2 FYNNEI come from the germline V gene. The CDR3 totals 12 residues. Between the trimmed V and J ends, which lost 7 bases and 5 bases, there was a span of 12 bases. The CDR3 coding sequence is TGTGCCAGCACAGGGGATTTCGACGAGCAGTACTTC. Translated, it gives CASTGDFDEQYF.

About this clone: Other DNA sequences in this sample translate to the same CDR3. This chain connects TRBV28 to TRBJ2-4; TRBD2 might be the D (6 bases). The germline V gene encodes CDR1 MDHEN and CDR2 SYDVKM. Deletions cut 5 bases from V and 0 bases from J, with 11 bases between. This CDR3 has 15 amino acids. The CDR3 nucleotides read TGTGCCAGCAGTCCCGGAGGGGTAGCCAAAAACATTCAGTACTTC. This encodes CASSPGGVAKNIQYF.

This clone was counted between two and nine times. The rearrangement joins TRBV10-3 to TRBJ2-5; D not certain. CDR1 is ENHRY and CDR2 is SYGVKD in the germline V gene. V shed 5 bases and J shed 2 bases, with 9 bases lying between them. The CDR3 totals 13 residues. The CDR3 reads CAISRAPQETQYF. The CDR3 nucleotides read TGTGCCATCAGTCGAGCGCCTCAAGAGACCCAGTACTTC.

The chain couples TRBV10-3 to TRBJ1-5; no definite D call. Germline lookup yields CDR1 ENHRY and CDR2 SYGVKD. The CDR3 covers 11 residues. V gave up 8 bases and J gave up 6 bases, with 8 bases separating them. The CDR3 DNA follows: TGTGCCATCGGGTCGGGTCAGCCCCAGCATTTT. Translation: CAIGSGQPQHF.

The J gene is TRBJ2-3, the V gene TRBV7-9; no clear D. V gave up 5 bases and J gave up 3 bases, with 12 bases separating them. This CDR3 has 14 amino acids. The V gene's germline CDR1 is SEHNR and CDR2 FQNEAQ (reference sequence). In DNA form, the CDR3 reads TGTGCCAGCAGCCTACAGCGCGAAACAGATACGCAGTATTTT. Translation gives CASSLQRETDTQYF.

The chain is built from TRBV4-3 and TRBJ2-3; no definite D call. The CDR3 contains 15 residues. Germline loops: CDR1 LGHNA, CDR2 YSLEER. V was shortened by 3 bases and J by 0 bases, with 10 bases between the two germline ends. The CDR3 DNA is TGCGCCAGCAGCCAGGAACCCATGAGCACAGATACGCAGTATTTT. Translating gives CASSQEPMSTDTQYF.

This rearrangement joins TRBV11-2 to TRBJ2-1; perhaps TRBD2 as D (5 bases). The CDR3 extends over 11 amino acids. Germline CDR1 reads SGHAT; CDR2 reads FQNNGV. V lost 7 bases and J lost 9, with 10 bases in between. This chain's CDR3 is CASTPGSEQFF. The CDR3 DNA reads as TGTGCCAGCACCCCGGGAAGTGAGCAGTTCTTC.

This rearrangement joins TRBV5-6 to TRBJ1-3, with D unresolved. Germline V gene data show CDR1 as SGHDT and CDR2 as YYEEEE. There are 14 residues in the CDR3. Trimming removed 5 bases from V and 4 bases from J, with 13 bases in between. The CDR3: CASSLISTGNTIYF. CDR3 coding DNA: TGTGCCAGCAGTCTGATATCCACGGGAAACACCATATATTTT.